This T cell receptor (beta chain) was recorded in a study of shared clonotypes between healthy human individuals. Study-wide results and limits: What limited the represented genetic and exposure-history diversity was the small number of donors. Blood was the only sampled material, and tissue repertoires likely differ. Naive subsets, compared against memory subsets, generally had larger estimated richness values.

On sorted subsets, replicate PCRs used about 200 ng DNA, or around 30,000 T cell genomes. The method was immunoSEQ multiplex PCR; TCRdb's version includes in-frame clones alone and lacks a portion of them. Of approximately 2,300,000 clones listed, 85% to 95% are singletons. The CDR3 is made up of 15 amino acids. V lost 4 bases and J lost 4, with 15 bases in between. The germline CDR1 and CDR2 sequences are SGDLS and YYNGEE. Notes on this clone: Its antigen is unidentified.

The sample consisted of naive CD4+ T cells from PBMCs. The subset denotes: CD45RA+ positively selected. The V gene is TRBV9, the J gene TRBJ1-5; D perhaps matches TRBD1 (5 bases). This sequence was found in a man aged 18 to 29 in good health. Some clones in this sample may be carry-over from other donors' samples. The CDR3: CASSPTAGGNQPQHF. DNA of the CDR3: TGTGCCAGCAGCCCCACCGCGGGGGGGAATCAGCCCCAGCATTTT.